This T cell receptor beta chain is drawn from a study of regulatory T cells in long-lasting Graves disease. Noted time point: newly diagnosed GD, antithyroid drugs for less than 3 months. PBMC-extracted RNA yielded the TCR library. This clonotype was detected many times. Library construction for TCR beta used iRepertoire HTBI primers and Arm-PCR of CDR3 regions. TCRdb re-called the multiplex PCR reads through MiXCR, storing one row per CDR3 protein. The table records about 610,000 distinct CDR3 sequences, more than 15% of them present only once. This CDR3 has 17 residues. CDR1 and CDR2 (germline): MNHEY, SVGEGT. The J segment lost 1 base and the V segment lost 6 bases, leaving 5 bases of the junction unmatched. The sample also formed part of further work on T cells in Graves' hyperthyroidism and ophthalmopathy.

The gene calls are TRBV6-2 or TRBV6-3 and TRBJ2-6; 11 positions agree with TRBD2. The sequence was obtained from a man aged 18 to 29 with Graves disease. Sequenced material: peripheral blood mononuclear cells (PBMCs), taken at new diagnosis, from a patient treated with antithyroid drugs. In DNA, the CDR3 is TGTGCCAGCAGACCACTAGCGGGAGCGTCTGGGGCCAACGTCCTGACTTTC. Its protein product is CASRPLAGASGANVLTF.